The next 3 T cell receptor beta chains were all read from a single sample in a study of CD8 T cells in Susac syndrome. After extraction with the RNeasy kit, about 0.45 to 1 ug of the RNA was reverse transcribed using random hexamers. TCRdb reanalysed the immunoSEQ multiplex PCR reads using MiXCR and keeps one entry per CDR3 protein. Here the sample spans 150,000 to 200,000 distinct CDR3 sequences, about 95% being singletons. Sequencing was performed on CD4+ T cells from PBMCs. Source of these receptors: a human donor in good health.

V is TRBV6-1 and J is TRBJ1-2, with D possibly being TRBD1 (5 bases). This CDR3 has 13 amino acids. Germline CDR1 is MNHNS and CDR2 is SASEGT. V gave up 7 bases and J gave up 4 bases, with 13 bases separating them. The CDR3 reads CASTPGALYGYTF. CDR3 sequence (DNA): TGTGCCAGCACCCCCGGGGCACTCTATGGCTACACCTTC.

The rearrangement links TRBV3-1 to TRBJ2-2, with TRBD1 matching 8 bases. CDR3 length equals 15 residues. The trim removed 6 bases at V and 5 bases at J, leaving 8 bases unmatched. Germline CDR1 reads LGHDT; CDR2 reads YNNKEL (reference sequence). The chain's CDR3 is CASRQTGVKTGELFF. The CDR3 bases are TGTGCCAGCAGGCAGACAGGGGTAAAAACCGGGGAGCTGTTTTTT. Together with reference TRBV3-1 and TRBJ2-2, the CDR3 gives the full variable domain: DTAVSQTPKYLVTQMGNDKSIKCEQNLGHDTMYWYKQDSKKFLKIMFSYNNKELIINETVPNRFSPKSPDKAHLNLHINSLELGDSAVYFCASRQTGVKTGELFFGEGSRLTVL.

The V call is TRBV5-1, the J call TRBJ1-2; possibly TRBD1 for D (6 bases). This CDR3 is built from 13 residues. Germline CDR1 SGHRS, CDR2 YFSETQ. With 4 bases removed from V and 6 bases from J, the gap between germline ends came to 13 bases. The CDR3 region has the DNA TGCGCCAGCAGCACGGCACGGACAGATGGCTACACCTTC. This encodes CASSTARTDGYTF.